Below, 30 T cell receptor beta chains from the same sample are listed, as sequenced in a study of STAT5B mutations in CD4+ large granular lymphocyte leukemia. TCRdb keeps only in-frame clones here, not all; method: immunoSEQ multiplex PCR. The data show fewer than 40,000 clones, around 80% seen once. Sequenced: CD4+ T cells from blood buffy coats. The origin of the receptors is a human donor in good health.

The chain links TRBV7-2 to TRBJ1-2; D might be TRBD1 (6 bases). Trimming stripped 5 bases from V and 8 bases from J, with 18 bases between. Germline V CDR1 and CDR2: SGHTA, FQGNSA. This CDR3 comprises 14 residues. The CDR3 sequence: CASSPGPRGHGYTF. CDR3 bases: TGTGCCAGCAGCCCCGGCCCCCGGGGGCACGGCTACACCTTC. Using reference TRBV7-2 and TRBJ1-2 for the parts outside the CDR3, the full variable domain is GAGVSQSPSNKVTEKGKDVELRCDPISGHTALYWYRQSLGQGLEFLIYFQGNSAPDKSGLPSDRFSAERTGGSVSTLTIQRTQQEDSAVYLCASSPGPRGHGYTFGSGTRLTVV.

This chain links TRBV6-5 with TRBJ1-2, with 8 nucleotides matching TRBD1. The CDR3 runs to 14 residues. Trimming cost V 8 bases and J 4 bases; bases outside gene matches: 9. Germline V gene data show CDR1 as MNHEY and CDR2 as SVGAGI. The CDR3 is CASGGQGLRYGYTF. CDR3 nucleotide sequence: TGTGCCAGCGGCGGACAGGGTCTCCGCTATGGCTACACCTTC.

The V gene is TRBV5-1, the J gene TRBJ2-1, with 10 nucleotides matching TRBD2. Germline CDR1 is SGHRS and CDR2 is YFSETQ. Trimming cost V 1 base and J 8 bases; bases outside gene matches: 6. The CDR3 sequence is 15 residues long. CDR3: CASSLLASGGYEQFF. CDR3 sequence (DNA): TGCGCCAGCAGCTTGTTGGCTAGCGGGGGTTATGAGCAGTTCTTC. The whole variable domain, filled in from reference TRBV5-1 and TRBJ2-1, reads KAGVTQTPRYLIKTRGQQVTLSCSPISGHRSVSWYQQTPGQGLQFLFEYFSETQRNKGNFPGRFSGRQFSNSRSEMNVSTLELGDSALYLCASSLLASGGYEQFFGPGTRLTVL.

V gene TRBV19 combines with J gene TRBJ2-2; no firm D call. The CDR3 is made up of 12 amino acids. Germline CDR1 LNHDA, CDR2 SQIVND (reference sequence). V lost 2 bases and J lost 6, with 4 bases in between. The CDR3 spells CASSIPPGELFF. The CDR3 DNA sequence: TGTGCCAGTAGTATACCCCCCGGGGAGCTGTTTTTT.

This rearrangement joins TRBV5-1 to TRBJ2-5; 14 bases fit TRBD2. The CDR3 has 17 amino acids. Looked up from germline, CDR1 is SGHRS and CDR2 is YFSETQ. V trimming: 4 bases; J trimming: 4 bases; junction bases outside the gene matches: 9. The CDR3 nucleotides are TGCGCCAGCAGCACGGGACTAGCGGGGGCCGAAGGAGAGACCCAGTACTTC. Protein sequence: CASSTGLAGAEGETQYF. Variable domain in full (rest from reference TRBV5-1 and TRBJ2-5): KAGVTQTPRYLIKTRGQQVTLSCSPISGHRSVSWYQQTPGQGLQFLFEYFSETQRNKGNFPGRFSGRQFSNSRSEMNVSTLELGDSALYLCASSTGLAGAEGETQYFGPGTRLLVL.

The rearrangement uses TRBV30 and TRBJ1-4; D ambiguous. The CDR3 has 13 residues. In germline, CDR1 is GTSNPN, CDR2 SVGIG (reference sequence). V lost 0 bases to trimming and J lost 8 bases, with 10 bases between them. The CDR3 is CAWSVQVREKLFF. The CDR3 DNA reads TGTGCCTGGAGTGTACAAGTCCGGGAAAAACTGTTTTTT.

This chain joins TRBV4-1 and TRBJ1-1; no firm D call. Trimming stripped 0 bases from V and 3 bases from J, with 8 bases between. CDR1 is MGHRA and CDR2 is YSYEKL in the germline V gene. The CDR3 sequence is 14 residues long. The CDR3 DNA sequence: TGCGCCAGCAGCCAAGAACGGGTGCACACTGAAGCTTTCTTT. Translation gives CASSQERVHTEAFF.

V is TRBV18 and J is TRBJ2-7, with D perhaps matching TRBD2 (6 bases). This CDR3 is 15 amino acids long. V was cut by 3 bases and J by 2 bases, with 14 bases left in between. Germline loops: CDR1 KGHSH, CDR2 LQKENI. CDR3 loop: CASSPREGGTYEQYF. DNA of the CDR3: TGTGCCAGCTCACCCAGAGAGGGCGGGACCTACGAGCAGTACTTC.

The chain couples TRBV4-1 to TRBJ2-7; the match to TRBD2 covers 11 bases. With V trimmed by 2 bases and J by 2 bases, 5 bases remained unmatched. The CDR3 covers 16 residues. CDR1 and CDR2 (germline): MGHRA, YSYEKL. CDR3 loop: CASSQPGLAGTYEQYF. The CDR3 region has the DNA TGCGCCAGCAGCCAACCTGGACTAGCGGGCACCTACGAGCAGTACTTC.

This chain links TRBV11-3 with TRBJ2-5, with D hard to call. The J call is in doubt because the DNA end fits TRBJ2-7 better. The CDR3 consists of 14 residues. In germline, CDR1 is SGHNT, CDR2 YENEEA. This chain's CDR3 is CASSLGANSYEQYF. The DNA of the CDR3 is TGTGCCAGCAGCTTAGGGGCCAACTCCTACGAGCAGTACTTC.

Comments on this clone: Mismatch with germline at one junction end may stem from a read error. V gene TRBV25-1 combines with J gene TRBJ2-5, with D tentatively TRBD1 (6 bases). The germline V gene has CDR1 MGHDK and CDR2 SYGVNS. The CDR3 covers 16 residues. The chain's CDR3 is CASSESFGTMKETRYF. The CDR3 DNA reads as TGTGCCAGCAGTGAATCCTTCGGGACAATGAAAGAGACCCGGTACTTC.

This chain connects TRBV19 to TRBJ1-2; perhaps TRBD1 as D (6 bases). The CDR3 runs to 15 residues. In germline, CDR1 is LNHDA, CDR2 SQIVND (reference sequence). Trimming took 5 bases from V and 2 from J, leaving 15 bases between them. For the CDR3, the DNA is TGTGCCAGTAGTGGCCTAGGAGGGGGAAACTATGGCTACACCTTC. It codes for CASSGLGGGNYGYTF.

This rearrangement joins TRBV30 to TRBJ2-2; maybe TRBD1 (6 bases). The CDR3 is made up of 18 amino acids. Looked up from germline, CDR1 is GTSNPN and CDR2 is SVGIG (reference sequence). The V end lost 7 bases, the J end lost 8 bases, and 32 bases lay between the germline ends. CDR3: CAYSKSPIGQPRGGELFF. In DNA, the CDR3 is TGTGCCTACTCGAAGTCCCCAATCGGACAGCCGCGAGGGGGGGAGCTGTTTTTT.

This clone was observed a few times. V gene TRBV27 combines with J gene TRBJ2-3; 7 positions match TRBD1. The CDR3 length is 13 residues. Losses at the gene ends were 8 bases for V and 2 bases for J; bases not matched to a gene: 4. Germline CDR1 MNHEY, CDR2 SMNVEV (reference sequence). CDR3 sequence: CASGDRYTDTQYF. The DNA of the CDR3 is TGTGCCAGCGGGGACAGATACACAGATACGCAGTATTTT.

This chain uses TRBV25-1 with TRBJ1-1; D is undetermined. There are 13 residues in the CDR3. The germline V gene has CDR1 MGHDK and CDR2 SYGVNS. Deletions cut 4 bases from V and 6 bases from J, with 12 bases between. The CDR3 DNA sequence: TGTGCCAGCAGTGGGCGGTTGTTGGCTGAAGCTTTCTTT. It yields the protein CASSGRLLAEAFF.

The chain couples TRBV19 to TRBJ2-2, with TRBD1 identical over 7 bases. The CDR3 is 15 amino acids. J gave up 6 bases and V 7 bases, and 11 bases lay outside the gene matches. CDR1 is LNHDA, CDR2 SQIVND, per germline (reference sequence). The CDR3 bases are TGTGCCAGTAAAGGGGGCAGGTTCTTGGCCGGGGAGCTGTTTTTT. The encoded protein is CASKGGRFLAGELFF.

The genes are TRBV6-1 and TRBJ2-1; possibly TRBD2 for D (5 bases). The ends were cut back, 2 bases at V and 8 bases at J, with 10 bases in the middle. Germline V gene lookup returns CDR1 MNHNS and CDR2 SASEGT. The CDR3 runs 13 residues. CDR3 loop: CASSETGMDEQFF. The CDR3 bases are TGTGCCAGCAGTGAAACGGGAATGGATGAGCAGTTCTTC.

V gene TRBV18 combines with J gene TRBJ1-1, with D perhaps matching TRBD1 (6 bases). The V gene's germline CDR1 is KGHSH and CDR2 LQKENI. Between the trimmed V and J ends, which lost 7 bases and 4 bases, there was a span of 19 bases. The length of the CDR3 is 15 residues. The CDR3 nucleotides are TGTGCCAGCTGCATTGGGGGGGCGGGGATCACTGAAGCTTTCTTT. Its protein is CASCIGGAGITEAFF.

This clone appeared once. The chain's CDR3 is CASSLRQGDGYTF. The CDR3 DNA follows: TGTGCCAGCAGCCTCCGGCAGGGTGACGGCTACACCTTC. V and J are TRBV13 and TRBJ1-2; weak D call: TRBD1 (5 bases). The CDR3 has 13 residues. CDR1 and CDR2 (germline): PRHDT, FYEKMQ (reference sequence). Trimming removed 5 bases at V and 8 bases at J, with 15 bases between.

The chain employs TRBV6-1 and TRBJ1-1; weak D call: TRBD1 (6 bases). CDR1 and CDR2 (germline): MNHNS, SASEGT. V dropped 4 bases and J dropped 6 bases, with 15 bases sitting between them. The CDR3 runs to 14 residues. CDR3 sequence (DNA): TGTGCCAGCAGTGCGGGAGGCGGGGGGCCTGAAGCTTTCTTT. Translation gives CASSAGGGGPEAFF.

The genes are TRBV6-5 and TRBJ1-4, with TRBD1 matching 7 bases. This CDR3 contains 15 residues. With V trimmed by 2 bases and J by 4 bases, 4 bases remained unmatched. In germline, CDR1 is MNHEY, CDR2 SVGAGI. In nucleotides, the CDR3 is TGTGCCAGCAGTTACGGCGGACAGGTTAATGAAAAACTGTTTTTT. It translates to CASSYGGQVNEKLFF.

The chain has TRBV29-1 and TRBJ2-4, with D possibly matching TRBD2 (5 bases). CDR1 is SQVTM and CDR2 is ANQGSEA in the germline V gene. The CDR3 length is 14 residues. V shed 3 bases and J shed 7 bases, with 16 bases lying between them. The chain's CDR3 is CSVESGPTGNIQYF. CDR3 nucleotides: TGCAGCGTTGAGTCTGGGCCTACGGGGAACATTCAGTACTTC.

The chain links TRBV11-2 to TRBJ2-7, with TRBD2 identical over 7 bases. The CDR3 loop spans 14 amino acids. Per germline, CDR1 SGHAT and CDR2 FQNNGV. V shed 5 bases, J shed 6 bases, and the junction held 10 bases outside the gene matches. The CDR3 sequence is CASSPPLLAGEQYF. CDR3 DNA sequence: TGTGCCAGCAGCCCACCCTTATTAGCGGGCGAGCAGTACTTC.

J is TRBJ2-3 and V is TRBV19, with 8 nucleotides matching TRBD1. V shed 7 bases and J 2 bases; nucleotides not matched to a gene: 5. This CDR3 has 14 residues. Germline V gives CDR1 LNHDA, CDR2 SQIVND (reference sequence). CDR3 in amino acids: CASKTGASTDTQYF. Here the CDR3 DNA reads TGTGCCAGTAAGACAGGGGCATCCACAGATACGCAGTATTTT.

The chain recombines TRBV7-8 with TRBJ2-3; 10 bases match TRBD2. This CDR3 comprises 19 residues. Germline loops: CDR1 SGHVS, CDR2 FQNEAQ. Trimming at V came to 5 bases and at J to 5 bases, leaving 19 bases not matched to a gene. As DNA, the CDR3 is TGTGCCAGCAGCAGGAAGCGGGGGGGACTAGCGCTTGGTGGAGATACGCAGTATTTT. Its protein is CASSRKRGGLALGGDTQYF.

The genes are TRBV4-2 and TRBJ2-7, with D possibly being TRBD2 (5 bases). Looked up from germline, CDR1 is LGHNA and CDR2 is YNFKEQ. This CDR3 has 13 amino acids. V gave up 1 base and J gave up 6 bases, with 10 bases separating them. This CDR3 reads CASSQVDWVEQYF. CDR3 DNA: TGTGCCAGCAGCCAAGTGGACTGGGTCGAGCAGTACTTC.

The chain links TRBV19 to TRBJ2-3, with 10 bases fitting TRBD2. CDR3 size: 16 residues. The trim removed 5 bases at V and 2 bases at J, leaving 7 bases unmatched. Germline assignment: CDR1 LNHDA and CDR2 SQIVND (reference sequence). The CDR3 nucleotides read TGTGCCAGTAGTTTGGACAGCGGGGGGGTCACAGATACGCAGTATTTT. It yields the protein CASSLDSGGVTDTQYF.

Regarding this clone: A read error may produce the germline difference seen at one junction end. The chain has TRBV13 and TRBJ2-1, with TRBD2 identical over 8 bases. The V gene's germline CDR1 is PRHDT and CDR2 FYEKMQ (reference sequence). The CDR3 contains 13 residues. This CDR3 reads CACRIAGHNEQFF. The CDR3 DNA is TGTGCCTGCAGAATAGCGGGGCACAATGAGCAGTTCTTC.

J is TRBJ2-3 and V is TRBV5-6; D unresolved. The CDR3 has 14 residues. Germline values: CDR1 SGHDT, CDR2 YYEEEE. V was pared by 1 base and J by 2 bases, with 8 bases between. The CDR3 loop is CASSLRATTDTQYF. The CDR3 nucleotides read TGTGCCAGCAGCTTGCGAGCCACCACAGATACGCAGTATTTT.

This rearrangement joins TRBV5-8 to TRBJ2-1, with 11 positions matching TRBD2. Germline values: CDR1 SGHTS, CDR2 YDEGEE. The trim removed 4 bases at V and 4 bases at J, leaving 7 bases unmatched. This CDR3 contains 16 residues. The CDR3 spells CASSPTLAGGYNEQFF. CDR3 coding DNA: TGTGCCAGCAGCCCAACCCTAGCGGGAGGTTACAATGAGCAGTTCTTC. The full variable domain, its missing parts supplied by reference TRBV5-8 and TRBJ2-1, is EAGVTQSPTHLIKTRGQQATLRCSPISGHTSVYWYQQALGLGLQFLLWYDEGEERNRGNFPPRFSGRQFPNYSSELNVNALELEDSALYLCASSPTLAGGYNEQFFGPGTRLTVL.